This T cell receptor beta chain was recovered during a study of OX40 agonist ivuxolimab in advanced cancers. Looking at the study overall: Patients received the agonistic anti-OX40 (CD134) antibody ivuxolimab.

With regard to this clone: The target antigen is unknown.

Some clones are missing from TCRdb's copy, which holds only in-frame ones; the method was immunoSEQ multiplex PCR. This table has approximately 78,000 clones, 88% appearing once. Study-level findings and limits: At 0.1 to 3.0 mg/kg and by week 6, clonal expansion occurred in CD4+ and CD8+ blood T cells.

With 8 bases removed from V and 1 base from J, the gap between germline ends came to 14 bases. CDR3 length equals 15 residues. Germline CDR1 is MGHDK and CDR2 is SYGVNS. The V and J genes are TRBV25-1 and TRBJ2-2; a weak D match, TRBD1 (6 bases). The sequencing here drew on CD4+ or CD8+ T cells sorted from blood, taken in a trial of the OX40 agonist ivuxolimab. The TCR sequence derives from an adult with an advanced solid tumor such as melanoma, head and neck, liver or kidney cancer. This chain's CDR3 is CASLPGHLNTGELFF. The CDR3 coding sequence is TGTGCCAGCCTTCCGGGACACCTGAACACCGGGGAGCTGTTTTTT. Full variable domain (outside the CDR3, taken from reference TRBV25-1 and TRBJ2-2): EADIYQTPRYLVIGTGKKITLECSQTMGHDKMYWYQQDPGMELHLIHYSYGVNSTEKGDLSSESTVSRIRTEHFPLTLESARPSHTSQYLCASLPGHLNTGELFFGEGSRLTVL.